The clone carrying this TCR beta chain was seen at least ten times. These data originate in a study of neurological immune-mediated disorders. CDR1 SEHNR and CDR2 FQNEAQ come from the germline V gene (reference sequence). Trimming at V came to 6 bases and at J to 6 bases, leaving 17 bases not matched to a gene. The length of the CDR3 is 17 residues. In TCRdb, the 5' RACE reads were re-called with MiXCR into one record per CDR3 protein. The sample yields about 60,000 distinct CDR3 sequences, roughly 10% seen once. Specified time point: longitudinal time-point 2. Volunteers at a blood bank in Maryland, USA, were the healthy controls. The unsorted libraries had their origin in 2 million PBMCs stored at -80 C.

The clonotype was recovered from a man between 25 and 39 years old in good health. The chain carries TRBV7-9 and TRBJ2-3, with TRBD2 identical over 8 bases. Source material: PBMCs. DNA for the CDR3: TGTGCCAGCAGGAGAACCGCCGGGACTAGTTTGTCGGATACGCAGTATTTT. Amino acids: CASRRTAGTSLSDTQYF. Filled out from reference TRBV7-9 and TRBJ2-3, the complete variable domain reads DTGVSQNPRHKITKRGQNVTFRCDPISEHNRLYWYRQTLGQGPEFLTYFQNEAQLEKSRLLSDRFSAERPKGSFSTLEIQRTEQGDSAMYLCASRRTAGTSLSDTQYFGPGTRLTVL.